This TCR beta chain was retrieved from a study of Ad26.COV2.S vaccination and SARS-CoV-2 variants. The CDR3 extends over 15 amino acids. V lost 3 bases and J lost 4, with 14 bases in between. CDR1 and CDR2 from the germline V gene are MNHEY and SMNVEV (reference sequence). TCRdb's table, derived via immunoSEQ multiplex PCR, lists solely in-frame clones and lacks some. The sample shows around 86,000 clones, approximately 77% of them seen only once. The V gene is TRBV27, the J gene TRBJ2-3; the D gene is possibly TRBD2 (6 bases). This clonotype was obtained from a human donor who had recovered from COVID-19. The specimen comprised peripheral blood, sampled after recovery from COVID-19. The CDR3 is CASSFVRERSDTQYF. The CDR3 DNA reads as TGTGCCAGCAGTTTCGTCCGGGAGAGGTCAGATACGCAGTATTTT.